One T cell receptor beta chain is described in this entry. The antigen is unknown. Germline lookup yields CDR1 LNHDA and CDR2 SQIVND (reference sequence). V was pared by 5 bases and J by 8 bases, with 9 bases of the junction left unmatched. This CDR3 spans 15 amino acids. PCR used 60 Vbeta primers and 13 Jbeta primers. In the authors' workflow: In a later analysis, 8.5 million to 14 million of about 80 million unique beta chains occurred in at least two donors. Assay used: immunoSEQ multiplex PCR; TCRdb lists only in-frame clones, some missing. V and J calls and clone size are copied from that table; D and trimming were computed from the DNA. Of about 160,000 clones listed, 80% to 90% were seen once; the top ten hold around a tenth. The data were taken from a study of cytomegalovirus exposure and HLA in healthy donors. General study points: A later analysis linked a missense DCLRE1C variant to TCR beta V- and J-gene trimming. Associated with cytomegalovirus, according to the listing, were 150 to 200 TCR beta chains. What TCR beta sequences reportedly achieved was accurate prediction of HLA-A and HLA-B alleles in most subjects.

Sequenced sample: PBMCs. The V gene is TRBV19, the J gene TRBJ1-4; 9 nucleotides align to TRBD1. The receptor was isolated from a man aged 50 to 60 in good health and CMV-seropositive. The CDR3 reads CASSAGTGSLEKLFF. CDR3 coding DNA: TGTGCCAGTAGTGCTGGGACAGGGTCATTGGAAAAACTGTTTTTT.